The next 32 T cell receptor beta chains were all read from a single sample in a study of cytomegalovirus exposure and HLA in healthy donors. The PCR was carried out with 60 Vbeta primers and 13 Jbeta primers. Assay used: immunoSEQ multiplex PCR; TCRdb lists only in-frame clones, some missing. The profile shows approximately 110,000 clones, roughly 15% of them singletons. Sequencing was carried out using PBMCs. The receptors derive from a female donor in good health and CMV-seronegative.

This chain links TRBV4-3 with TRBJ2-1; the match to TRBD2 covers 14 bases. The CDR3 runs 18 residues. Trimming removed 0 bases from V and 6 bases from J; junction bases left unmatched: 7. Germline V gene sequence: CDR1 LGHNA, CDR2 YSLEER. The CDR3 region is CASSQEIPGLAGVNEQFF. CDR3 nucleotides: TGCGCCAGCAGCCAAGAGATTCCGGGACTAGCGGGAGTCAATGAGCAGTTCTTC.

The chain links TRBV30 to TRBJ1-2; D is unresolved. CDR3 length equals 16 residues. In germline, CDR1 is GTSNPN, CDR2 SVGIG (reference sequence). Trimming took 3 bases from V and 4 from J, leaving 21 bases between them. The CDR3 nucleotides read TGTGCCTGGAGCCCCCACAGCAATCTCAAACTCTATGGCTACACCTTC. Translating it yields CAWSPHSNLKLYGYTF.

The chain is built from TRBV7-2 and TRBJ2-3; TRBD2 agrees at 8 bases. CDR3 length: 15 amino acids. Germline V CDR1 and CDR2: SGHTA, FQGNSA. Germline trimming cut 2 bases from V and 1 base from J; bases unmatched to any gene: 2. DNA for the CDR3: TGTGCCAGCAGCTTACTACTAGCGGGCACAGATACGCAGTATTTT. Translated: CASSLLLAGTDTQYF.

The chain couples TRBV7-2 to TRBJ2-7; 11 nucleotides agree with TRBD2. This CDR3 is built from 16 residues. V trimming: 4 bases; J trimming: 4 bases; junction bases outside the gene matches: 9. Germline CDR1 reads SGHTA; CDR2 reads FQGNSA. The CDR3 loop is CASSSGTSGALYEQYF. The CDR3 bases are TGTGCCAGCAGCTCTGGGACTAGCGGTGCACTTTACGAGCAGTACTTC.

This chain uses TRBV7-2 with TRBJ2-5; D not resolved. Germline CDR1 SGHTA, CDR2 FQGNSA. Deletions cut 5 bases from V and 2 bases from J, with 6 bases between. The CDR3 spans 12 residues. The CDR3 coding sequence is TGTGCCAGCAGCCCCCCACAAGAGACCCAGTACTTC. The encoded protein is CASSPPQETQYF.

The J gene is TRBJ2-7, the V gene TRBV19; TRBD1 might be the D (6 bases). This CDR3 is built from 12 residues. The V gene's germline CDR1 is LNHDA and CDR2 SQIVND (reference sequence). The V gene lost 8 bases and the J gene lost 2 bases, with 10 bases spanning the gap. The CDR3 loop reads CASRDTAYEQYF. CDR3 coding DNA: TGTGCCAGTCGGGACACCGCCTACGAGCAGTACTTC.

V is TRBV7-2 and J is TRBJ1-1; D gene uncertain. This CDR3 region has 13 residues. Trimming cost V 5 bases and J 0 bases, with 7 bases left between them. The germline gives CDR1 SGHTA, CDR2 FQGNSA. The CDR3 region has the DNA TGTGCCAGCAGCCCCCAAATGAACACTGAAGCTTTCTTT. Residues: CASSPQMNTEAFF.

This clone was seen only a few times. The chain links TRBV5-4 to TRBJ2-3; no reliable D call. The V gene's germline CDR1 is SGHNT and CDR2 YYREEE (reference sequence). The V and J ends lost 0 bases and 6 bases respectively, with 8 bases between them. The CDR3 covers 13 residues. The CDR3 region has the DNA TGTGCCAGCAGCTTGGCGGCGGCGGATACGCAGTATTTT. Protein sequence: CASSLAAADTQYF.

This clone was seen a handful of times. The rearrangement joins TRBV19 to TRBJ1-3; 8 bases align to TRBD1. Germline V gene sequence: CDR1 LNHDA, CDR2 SQIVND (reference sequence). V lost 5 bases and J lost 0; bases outside the gene matches: 3. CDR3 length equals 15 residues. CDR3 nucleotide sequence: TGTGCCAGTAGTGGAACAGGGGGCTCTGGAAACACCATATATTTT. Its translation: CASSGTGGSGNTIYF.

The chain couples TRBV4-3 to TRBJ2-3, with 9 bases that match TRBD2. The ends lost 0 bases at V and 2 bases at J; junction bases unmatched: 15. The germline V gene encodes CDR1 LGHNA and CDR2 YSLEER. The CDR3 loop spans 20 amino acids. The CDR3 nucleotides are TGCGCCAGCAGCCAAGAGCGGGGAAAAAGGACTAGCGCATTCACAGATACGCAGTATTTT. Amino acids: CASSQERGKRTSAFTDTQYF.

This chain uses TRBV28 with TRBJ2-2; TRBD2 aligns across 9 bases. Germline V lookup: CDR1 MDHEN, CDR2 SYDVKM. V trimming: 8 bases; J trimming: 8 bases; junction bases outside the gene matches: 12. The CDR3 loop spans 15 amino acids. CDR3 DNA sequence: TGTGCCAGCCTCCGGCTAGCGGGACCCTCGGGGGAGCTGTTTTTT. It specifies CASLRLAGPSGELFF. The variable domain in full, completed from reference TRBV28 and TRBJ2-2, reads DVKVTQSSRYLVKRTGEKVFLECVQDMDHENMFWYRQDPGLGLRLIYFSYDVKMKEKGDIPEGYSVSREKKERFSLILESASTNQTSMYLCASLRLAGPSGELFFGEGSRLTVL.

This clone has just a few counts. The chain has TRBV28 and TRBJ1-3, with 9 nucleotides matching TRBD1. The CDR3 is 16 amino acids. Looked up from germline, CDR1 is MDHEN and CDR2 is SYDVKM. J was trimmed by 5 bases and V by 7 bases; bases with no gene match: 12. The CDR3 region is CASTQTGTGRRNTIYF. CDR3 sequence (DNA): TGTGCCAGCACCCAAACCGGGACAGGGCGGAGAAACACCATATATTTT.

There are a few counts of this clone. The rearrangement links TRBV28 to TRBJ2-7; 8 positions agree with TRBD2. Germline CDR1 is MDHEN and CDR2 is SYDVKM. Trimming at V came to 8 bases and at J to 0 bases, leaving 9 bases not matched to a gene. The CDR3 is made up of 15 amino acids. CDR3: CASSGGPAYSYEQYF. DNA for the CDR3: TGTGCCAGCTCGGGGGGGCCAGCTTACTCCTACGAGCAGTACTTC.

The chain uses TRBV5-1 and TRBJ2-2, with 10 bases lining up with TRBD1. Germline V gives CDR1 SGHRS, CDR2 YFSETQ. There are 15 residues in the CDR3. With V trimmed by 0 bases and J by 4 bases, 0 bases remained unmatched. The CDR3 loop reads CASSLGDRGTGELFF. The DNA of the CDR3 is TGCGCCAGCAGCTTGGGGGACAGGGGCACCGGGGAGCTGTTTTTT.

The chain employs TRBV4-1 and TRBJ2-7; D may be TRBD1 (5 bases). V lost 1 base and J lost 0, with 13 bases in between. CDR1 and CDR2 (germline): MGHRA, YSYEKL. This CDR3 contains 16 residues. The CDR3: CASSQVLGRGSYEQYF. In DNA, the CDR3 is TGCGCCAGCAGCCAAGTTCTCGGTAGGGGCTCCTACGAGCAGTACTTC.

The CDR3 DNA reads as TGTGCCAGCACCCTGTCCGGCAATCAGCCCCAGCATTTT. This gives the protein CASTLSGNQPQHF. The chain couples TRBV7-8 to TRBJ1-5; the D is unclear. The CDR3 consists of 13 residues. The V gene's germline CDR1 is SGHVS and CDR2 FQNEAQ. Trimming took 7 bases from V and 2 from J, leaving 9 bases between them.

This clone has just a few counts. This chain links TRBV12-2 with TRBJ2-5; the table's D call, TRBD1, has no DNA check behind it. TRBV12-2 is shown as a pseudogene. The CDR3 length is 16 residues. CDR3 DNA sequence: TGTGCAAGTCGCTTAGACGACAGAACCAACCAAGAGACCCAGTACTTC. Amino acids: CASRLDDRTNQETQYF.

The chain couples TRBV11-3 to TRBJ2-2; weak D call: TRBD2 (7 bases). Per germline, CDR1 SGHNT and CDR2 YENEEA. V lost 5 bases to trimming and J lost 13 bases, with 23 bases between them. The CDR3 runs 15 residues. As DNA, the CDR3 is TGTGCCAGCAGCCCAGGAGTCGGGGGGCCCCGGGTGCTGTTTTTT. This codes for CASSPGVGGPRVLFF.

The genes are TRBV6-6 and TRBJ1-1; D is perhaps TRBD1 (5 bases). Germline CDR1 MNHNY, CDR2 SVGAGI (reference sequence). The CDR3 totals 15 residues. Trimming removed 5 bases at V and 1 base at J, with 14 bases between. The CDR3 here is CASSTGGTRNTEAFF. CDR3 nucleotide sequence: TGTGCCAGCAGTACGGGGGGTACGAGGAACACTGAAGCTTTCTTT.

V is TRBV2 and J is TRBJ2-3, with TRBD2 matching over 7 bases. Germline V gene lookup returns CDR1 SNHLY and CDR2 FYNNEI. This CDR3 region has 13 residues. V trimming: 6 bases; J trimming: 0 bases; junction bases outside the gene matches: 0. Written as DNA, the CDR3 is TGTGCCAGCAGGGGACTAAGCACAGATACGCAGTATTTT. This encodes CASRGLSTDTQYF.

This clone was recorded a few times. The V gene is TRBV4-1, the J gene TRBJ1-4; D gene uncertain. The V gene lost 4 bases and the J gene lost 12 bases, with 12 bases spanning the gap. Germline V CDR1 and CDR2: MGHRA, YSYEKL. This CDR3 region has 12 residues. The CDR3 DNA reads TGCGCCAGCAGCCGTGCGGGGTGGGAACTGTTTTTT. The encoded protein is CASSRAGWELFF.

This clone was observed a few times. The rearrangement joins TRBV19 to TRBJ1-2; weak D call: TRBD1 (5 bases). V was trimmed by 6 bases and J by 5 bases, leaving 16 bases between them. The CDR3 totals 14 residues. Germline assignment: CDR1 LNHDA and CDR2 SQIVND (reference sequence). CDR3 DNA sequence: TGTGCCAGTAGCCTGGGACTGACCTCTTATGGCTACACCTTC. It encodes CASSLGLTSYGYTF.

This clone occurred a few times. This chain connects TRBV15 to TRBJ2-2; unclear D gene. V was cut by 2 bases and J by 3 bases, with 4 bases left in between. Germline loops: CDR1 LNHNV, CDR2 YYDKDF (reference sequence). The CDR3 length is 13 residues. The CDR3 sequence: CATSRPDTGELFF. The CDR3, as DNA: TGTGCCACCAGCAGACCGGACACCGGGGAGCTGTTTTTT.

This clone occurred a few times. The J gene is TRBJ1-6, the V gene TRBV5-5; perhaps TRBD1 as D (5 bases). V was pared by 4 bases and J by 5 bases, with 16 bases between. The germline V gene has CDR1 SGHKS and CDR2 YYEKEE (reference sequence). The CDR3 has 16 amino acids. The CDR3 nucleotides read TGTGCCAGCAGCACAACAGGCCCCGAGAATAATTCACCCCTCCACTTT. Protein sequence: CASSTTGPENNSPLHF.

This chain links TRBV27 with TRBJ1-2; TRBD1 might be the D (5 bases). V lost 4 bases, J lost 5 bases, and 17 bases lay in between. CDR1 is MNHEY, CDR2 SMNVEV, per germline (reference sequence). This CDR3 is built from 15 residues. CDR3 DNA sequence: TGTGCCAGCAGTTCGGACATGGGGGGGAAGTATGGCTACACCTTC. Protein: CASSSDMGGKYGYTF.

This clone has just a few counts. The gene calls are TRBV6-5 and TRBJ1-5; TRBD1 matches at 7 bases. CDR3 size: 14 residues. J was trimmed by 0 bases and V by 9 bases; bases with no gene match: 5. The germline gives CDR1 MNHEY, CDR2 SVGAGI. The CDR3 DNA follows: TGTGCCAGTGCTCGGGACAGTAGCAATCAGCCCCAGCATTTT. Protein product: CASARDSSNQPQHF.

The V call is TRBV27, the J call TRBJ2-7; TRBD1 matches at 10 bases. The CDR3 is 14 residues long. After removal of 8 bases from V and 3 bases from J, the junction contained 7 bases not matched to a gene. From germline, CDR1 is MNHEY and CDR2 SMNVEV (reference sequence). The CDR3 reads CASSWGQGSYEQYF. The CDR3, as DNA: TGTGCCAGCTCATGGGGACAGGGGAGCTACGAGCAGTACTTC.

This clone was seen only a few times. The rearrangement uses TRBV19 and TRBJ1-2, with a tentative D call TRBD1 (6 bases). The length of the CDR3 is 14 residues. V was shortened by 7 bases and J by 4 bases, with 16 bases between the two germline ends. Per the germline V gene, CDR1 is LNHDA and CDR2 is SQIVND (reference sequence). CDR3 region: CASNHLGQLYGYTF. In DNA, the CDR3 is TGTGCCAGTAATCATTTAGGACAGCTCTATGGCTACACCTTC.

This clone was counted only a few times. J is TRBJ1-2 and V is TRBV27, with TRBD1 as a possible D gene (6 bases). The CDR3 is 13 amino acids. Germline CDR1 and CDR2: MNHEY and SMNVEV (reference sequence). Trimming stripped 2 bases from V and 2 bases from J, with 6 bases between. CDR3 protein: CASSLGTNYGYTF. In DNA, the CDR3 is TGTGCCAGCAGTTTAGGGACAAACTATGGCTACACCTTC.

In its sample, this clone was seen a few times. The rearrangement links TRBV6-5 to TRBJ2-7; 7 nucleotides agree with TRBD1. The V segment lost 5 bases and the J segment 2 bases; nucleotides outside the gene matches: 9. The CDR3 extends over 15 amino acids. Germline loops: CDR1 MNHEY, CDR2 SVGAGI. This CDR3 is CASSIHRGPTYEQYF. Here the CDR3 DNA reads TGTGCCAGCAGTATACACAGGGGTCCGACCTACGAGCAGTACTTC.

This clone was seen more than once but under ten times. This chain connects TRBV7-9 to TRBJ2-5, with TRBD2 identical over 11 bases. The junction had 12 bases not matched to a gene; V was cut back by 0 bases and J by 6 bases. The germline V gene encodes CDR1 SEHNR and CDR2 FQNEAQ (reference sequence). The CDR3 has 18 amino acids. CDR3 nucleotides: TGTGCCAGCAGCTTAGCGGCGGAGTTAGCGGGGGGGCGGAAGACCCAGTACTTC. It is translated as CASSLAAELAGGRKTQYF. The complete variable domain, with remaining parts taken from reference TRBV7-9 and TRBJ2-5, reads DTGVSQNPRHKITKRGQNVTFRCDPISEHNRLYWYRQTLGQGPEFLTYFQNEAQLEKSRLLSDRFSAERPKGSFSTLEIQRTEQGDSAMYLCASSLAAELAGGRKTQYFGPGTRLLVL.

The V and J genes are TRBV2 and TRBJ1-1; D gene ambiguous. V was pared by 8 bases and J by 0 bases, with 10 bases between. Germline loops: CDR1 SNHLY, CDR2 FYNNEI. The CDR3 has 13 amino acids. CDR3 sequence: CASGLEVNTEAFF. CDR3 DNA sequence: TGTGCCAGCGGATTAGAGGTGAACACTGAAGCTTTCTTT.